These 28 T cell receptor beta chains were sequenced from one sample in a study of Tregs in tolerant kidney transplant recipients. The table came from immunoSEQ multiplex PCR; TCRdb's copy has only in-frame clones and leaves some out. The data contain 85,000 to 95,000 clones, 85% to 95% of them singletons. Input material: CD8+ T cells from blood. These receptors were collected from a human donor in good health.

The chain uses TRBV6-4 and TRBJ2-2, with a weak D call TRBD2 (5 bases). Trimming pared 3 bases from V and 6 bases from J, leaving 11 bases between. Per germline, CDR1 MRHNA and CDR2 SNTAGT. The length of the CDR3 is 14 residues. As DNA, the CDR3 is TGTGCCAGCAGTGATGGGGAGCTCGCCGGGGAGCTGTTTTTT. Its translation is CASSDGELAGELFF.

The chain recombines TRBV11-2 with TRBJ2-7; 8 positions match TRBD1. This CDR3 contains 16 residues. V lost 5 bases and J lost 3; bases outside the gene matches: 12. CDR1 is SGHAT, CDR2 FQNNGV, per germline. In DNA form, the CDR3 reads TGTGCCAGCAGCCCTCCCGGGACAGGTAGTGGCTACGAGCAGTACTTC. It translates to CASSPPGTGSGYEQYF.

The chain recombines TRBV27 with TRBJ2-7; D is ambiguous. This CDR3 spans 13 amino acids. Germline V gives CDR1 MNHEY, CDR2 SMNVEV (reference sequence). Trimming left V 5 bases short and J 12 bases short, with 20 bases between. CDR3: CASSPILPGPSYF. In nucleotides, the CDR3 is TGTGCCAGCAGTCCGATATTGCCGGGCCCTTCGTACTTC.

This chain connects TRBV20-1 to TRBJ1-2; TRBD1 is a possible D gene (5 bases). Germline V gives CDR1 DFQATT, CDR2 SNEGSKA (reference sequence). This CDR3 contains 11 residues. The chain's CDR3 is CSWGEGSGYTF. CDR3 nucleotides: TGCAGCTGGGGGGAGGGATCTGGCTACACCTTC.

The CDR3 DNA reads as TGTGCCAGCAGCTTAGTCCCCGTTTTTGGCTACACCTTC. It is translated as CASSLVPVFGYTF. V is TRBV11-2 and J is TRBJ1-2; no firm D call. The germline CDR1 and CDR2 sequences are SGHAT and FQNNGV. The CDR3 spans 13 residues. V lost 1 base and J lost 7, with 10 bases in between.

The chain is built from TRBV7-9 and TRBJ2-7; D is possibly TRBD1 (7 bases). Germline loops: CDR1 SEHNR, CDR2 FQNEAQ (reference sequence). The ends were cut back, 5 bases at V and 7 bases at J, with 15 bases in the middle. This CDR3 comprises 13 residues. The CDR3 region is CASSRGGGEEQYF. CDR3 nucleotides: TGTGCCAGCAGCAGAGGGGGCGGGGAAGAGCAGTACTTC.

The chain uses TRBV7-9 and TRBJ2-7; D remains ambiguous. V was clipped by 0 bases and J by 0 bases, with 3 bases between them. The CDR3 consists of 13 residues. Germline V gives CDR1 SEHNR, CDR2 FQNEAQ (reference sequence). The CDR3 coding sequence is TGTGCCAGCAGCTTAGCGTCCTCCTACGAGCAGTACTTC. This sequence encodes CASSLASSYEQYF.

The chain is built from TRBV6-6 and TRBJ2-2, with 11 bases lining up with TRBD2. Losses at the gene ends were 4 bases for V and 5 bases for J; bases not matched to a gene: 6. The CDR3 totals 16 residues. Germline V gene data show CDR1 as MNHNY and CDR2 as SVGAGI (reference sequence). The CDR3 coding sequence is TGTGCCAGCAGTTCGACTAGCGGGAAGGGGACCGGGGAGCTGTTTTTT. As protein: CASSSTSGKGTGELFF.

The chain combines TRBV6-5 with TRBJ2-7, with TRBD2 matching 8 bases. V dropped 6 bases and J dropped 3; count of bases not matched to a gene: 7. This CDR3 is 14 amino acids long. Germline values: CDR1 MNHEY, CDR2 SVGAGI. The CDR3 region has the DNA TGTGCCAGCAGCGACGGACTAGCTAACTACGAGCAGTACTTC. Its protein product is CASSDGLANYEQYF.

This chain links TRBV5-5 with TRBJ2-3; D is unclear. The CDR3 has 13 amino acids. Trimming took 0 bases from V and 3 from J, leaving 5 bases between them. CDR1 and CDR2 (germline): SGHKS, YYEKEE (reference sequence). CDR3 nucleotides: TGTGCCAGCAGCTTGGGGGATACAGATACGCAGTATTTT. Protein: CASSLGDTDTQYF.

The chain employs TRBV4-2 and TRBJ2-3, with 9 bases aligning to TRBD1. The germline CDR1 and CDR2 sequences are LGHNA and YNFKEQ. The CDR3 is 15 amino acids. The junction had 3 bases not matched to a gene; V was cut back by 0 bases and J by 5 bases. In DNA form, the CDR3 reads TGTGCCAGCAGCCAAGAGGACAGGGGCAGAGATACGCAGTATTTT. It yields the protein CASSQEDRGRDTQYF.

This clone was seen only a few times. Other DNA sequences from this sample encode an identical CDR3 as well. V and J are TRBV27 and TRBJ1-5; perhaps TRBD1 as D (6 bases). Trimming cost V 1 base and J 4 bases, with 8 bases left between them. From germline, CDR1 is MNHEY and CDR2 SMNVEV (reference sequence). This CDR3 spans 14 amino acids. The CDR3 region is CASSLWQGNQPQHF. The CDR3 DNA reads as TGTGCCAGCAGTTTATGGCAGGGGAATCAGCCCCAGCATTTT.

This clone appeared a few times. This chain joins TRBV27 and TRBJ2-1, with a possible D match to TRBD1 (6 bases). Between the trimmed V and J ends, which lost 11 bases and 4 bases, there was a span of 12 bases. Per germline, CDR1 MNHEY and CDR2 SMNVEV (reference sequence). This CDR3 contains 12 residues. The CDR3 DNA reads TGTGCCTCGCTGGGGGCTTACAATGAGCAGTTCTTC. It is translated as CASLGAYNEQFF.

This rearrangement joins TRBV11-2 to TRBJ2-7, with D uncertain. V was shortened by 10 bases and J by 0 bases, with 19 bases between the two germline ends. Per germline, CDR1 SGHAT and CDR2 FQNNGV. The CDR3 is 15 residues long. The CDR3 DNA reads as TGTGCCACCGCCTTAGTTCCTGGGCCCTCCTACGAGCAGTACTTC. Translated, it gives CATALVPGPSYEQYF.

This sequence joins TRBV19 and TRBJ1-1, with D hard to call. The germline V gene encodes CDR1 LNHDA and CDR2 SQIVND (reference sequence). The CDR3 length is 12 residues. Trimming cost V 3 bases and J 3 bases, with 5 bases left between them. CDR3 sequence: CASSIWDTEAFF. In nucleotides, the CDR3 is TGTGCCAGTAGTATTTGGGACACTGAAGCTTTCTTT.

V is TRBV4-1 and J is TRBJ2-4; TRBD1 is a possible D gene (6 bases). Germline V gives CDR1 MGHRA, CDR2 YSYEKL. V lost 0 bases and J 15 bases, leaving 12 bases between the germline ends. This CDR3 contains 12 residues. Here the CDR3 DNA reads TGCGCCAGCAGCCAAGAGACAGGACTTTTGTACTTC. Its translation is CASSQETGLLYF.

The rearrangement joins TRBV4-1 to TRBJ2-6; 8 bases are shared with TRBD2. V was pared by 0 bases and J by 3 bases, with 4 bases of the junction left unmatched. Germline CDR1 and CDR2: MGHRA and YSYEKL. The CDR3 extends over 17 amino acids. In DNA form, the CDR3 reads TGCGCCAGCAGCCAAGATGCGGGGGGTGGTGGGGCCAACGTCCTGACTTTC. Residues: CASSQDAGGGGANVLTF.

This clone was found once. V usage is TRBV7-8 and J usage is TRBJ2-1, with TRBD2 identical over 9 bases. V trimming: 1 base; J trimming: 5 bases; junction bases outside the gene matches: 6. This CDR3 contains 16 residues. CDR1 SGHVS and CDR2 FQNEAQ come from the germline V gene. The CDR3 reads CASSLVVGGGDNEQFF. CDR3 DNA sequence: TGTGCCAGCAGCTTAGTTGTTGGCGGGGGGGACAATGAGCAGTTCTTC.

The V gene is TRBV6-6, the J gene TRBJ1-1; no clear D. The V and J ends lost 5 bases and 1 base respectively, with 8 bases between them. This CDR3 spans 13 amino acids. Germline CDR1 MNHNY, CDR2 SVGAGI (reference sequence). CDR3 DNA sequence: TGTGCCAGCAGTGATAACCAGAACACTGAAGCTTTCTTT. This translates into CASSDNQNTEAFF.

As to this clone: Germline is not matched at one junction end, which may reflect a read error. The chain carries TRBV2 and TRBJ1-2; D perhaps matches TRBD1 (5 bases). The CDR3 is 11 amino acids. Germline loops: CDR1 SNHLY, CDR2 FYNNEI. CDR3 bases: TGTGCCAGCAGTGAAGGTTCGGGCAGGGTTTTT. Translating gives CASSEGSGRVF.

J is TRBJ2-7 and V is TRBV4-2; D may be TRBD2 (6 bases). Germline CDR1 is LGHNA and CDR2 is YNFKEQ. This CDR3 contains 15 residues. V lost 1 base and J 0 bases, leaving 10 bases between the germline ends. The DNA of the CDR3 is TGTGCCAGCAGCCAAGGCCTAGCGCTCTCCTACGAGCAGTACTTC. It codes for CASSQGLALSYEQYF.

CDR3 sequence (DNA): TGTGCCAGCAGTGTACTGGACAGCGACACCGGGGAGCTGTTTTTT. It codes for CASSVLDSDTGELFF. This sequence joins TRBV6-1 and TRBJ2-2; TRBD1 might be the D (6 bases). V was trimmed by 4 bases and J by 3 bases, leaving 12 bases between them. The CDR3 length is 15 residues. CDR1 is MNHNS and CDR2 is SASEGT in the germline V gene.

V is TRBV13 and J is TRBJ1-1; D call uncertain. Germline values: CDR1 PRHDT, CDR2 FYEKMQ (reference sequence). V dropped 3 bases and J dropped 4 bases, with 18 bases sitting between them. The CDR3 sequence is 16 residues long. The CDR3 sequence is CASSFSQGLHVTEAFF. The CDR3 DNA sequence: TGTGCCAGCAGCTTCTCCCAAGGACTGCATGTCACTGAAGCTTTCTTT.

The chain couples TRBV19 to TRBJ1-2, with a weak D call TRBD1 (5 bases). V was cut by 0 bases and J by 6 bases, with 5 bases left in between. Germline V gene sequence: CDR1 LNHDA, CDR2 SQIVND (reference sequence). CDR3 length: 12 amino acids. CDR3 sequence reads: CASSIDRDGYTF. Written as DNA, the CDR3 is TGTGCCAGTAGTATAGACAGGGATGGCTACACCTTC.

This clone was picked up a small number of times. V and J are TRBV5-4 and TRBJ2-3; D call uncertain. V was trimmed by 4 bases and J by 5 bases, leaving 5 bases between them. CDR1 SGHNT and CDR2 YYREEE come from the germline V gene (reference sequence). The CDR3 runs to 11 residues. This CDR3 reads CASSAQDTQYF. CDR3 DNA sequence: TGTGCCAGCAGCGCACAAGATACGCAGTATTTT.

DNA for the CDR3: TGTGCCAGCAGCTTAGTAGGGGGGGCTAGCACAGATACGCAGTATTTT. It translates to CASSLVGGASTDTQYF. The gene calls are TRBV7-3 and TRBJ2-3, with D possibly being TRBD2 (7 bases). Germline lookup yields CDR1 SGHTA and CDR2 FQGTGA. The CDR3 contains 16 residues. V was trimmed by 2 bases and J by 0 bases, leaving 12 bases between them.

The CDR3 reads CASSLLGYTGELFF. DNA of the CDR3: TGTGCCAGCAGCCTTCTAGGGTACACCGGGGAGCTGTTTTTT. V gene TRBV7-9 combines with J gene TRBJ2-2; D is ambiguous. Trimming pared 5 bases from V and 3 bases from J, leaving 10 bases between. From germline, CDR1 is SEHNR and CDR2 FQNEAQ (reference sequence). This CDR3 contains 14 residues.

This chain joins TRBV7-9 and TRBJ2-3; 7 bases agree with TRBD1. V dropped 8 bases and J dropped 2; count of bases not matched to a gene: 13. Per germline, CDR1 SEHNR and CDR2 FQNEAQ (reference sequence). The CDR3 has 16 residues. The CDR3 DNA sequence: TGTGCCAGCGGGGGAGAAGACAGGGCCTCCACAGATACGCAGTATTTT. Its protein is CASGGEDRASTDTQYF.